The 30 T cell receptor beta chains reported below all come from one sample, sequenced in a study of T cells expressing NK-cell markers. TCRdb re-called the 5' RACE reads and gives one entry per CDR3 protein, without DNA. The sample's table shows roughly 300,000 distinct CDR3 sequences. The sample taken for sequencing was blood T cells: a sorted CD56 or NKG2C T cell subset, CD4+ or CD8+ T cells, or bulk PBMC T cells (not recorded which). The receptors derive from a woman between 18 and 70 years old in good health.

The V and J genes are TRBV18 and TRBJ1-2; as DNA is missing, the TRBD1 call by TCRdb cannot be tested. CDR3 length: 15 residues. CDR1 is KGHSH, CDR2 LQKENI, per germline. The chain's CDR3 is CASSPPGDSNYGYTF.

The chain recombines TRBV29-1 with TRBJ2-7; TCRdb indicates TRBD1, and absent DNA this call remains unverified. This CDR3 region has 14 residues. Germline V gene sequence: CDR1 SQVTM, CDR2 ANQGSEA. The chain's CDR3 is CSVEAGQGAREQYF.

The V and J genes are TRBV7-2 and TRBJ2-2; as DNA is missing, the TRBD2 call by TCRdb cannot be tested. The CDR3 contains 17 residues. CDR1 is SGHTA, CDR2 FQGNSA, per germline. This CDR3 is CASGWQPYRSNTGELFF.

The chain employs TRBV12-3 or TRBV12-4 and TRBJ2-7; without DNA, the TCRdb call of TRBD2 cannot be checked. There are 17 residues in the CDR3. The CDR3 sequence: CASNKGLAGDRGHEQYF.

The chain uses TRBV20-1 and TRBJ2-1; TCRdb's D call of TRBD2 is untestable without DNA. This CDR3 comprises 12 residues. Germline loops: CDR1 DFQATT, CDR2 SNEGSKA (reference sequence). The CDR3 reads CSVPAGHNEQFF.

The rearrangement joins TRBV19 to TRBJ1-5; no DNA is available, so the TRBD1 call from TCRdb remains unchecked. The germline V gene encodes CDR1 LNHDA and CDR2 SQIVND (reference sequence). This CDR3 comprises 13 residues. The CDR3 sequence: CASRNRINQPQHF.

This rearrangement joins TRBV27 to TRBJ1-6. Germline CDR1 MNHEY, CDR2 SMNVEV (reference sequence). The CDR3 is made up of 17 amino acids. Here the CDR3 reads CASSLWEPSSYNSPLHF.

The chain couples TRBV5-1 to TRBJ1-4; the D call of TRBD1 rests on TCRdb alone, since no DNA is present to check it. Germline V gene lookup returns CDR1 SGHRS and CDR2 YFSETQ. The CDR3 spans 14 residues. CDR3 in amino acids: CASSPQGALEKLFF.

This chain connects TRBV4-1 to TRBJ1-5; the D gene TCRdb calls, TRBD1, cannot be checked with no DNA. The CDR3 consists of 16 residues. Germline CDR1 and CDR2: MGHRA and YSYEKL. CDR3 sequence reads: CASSQGTWEYNQPQHF.

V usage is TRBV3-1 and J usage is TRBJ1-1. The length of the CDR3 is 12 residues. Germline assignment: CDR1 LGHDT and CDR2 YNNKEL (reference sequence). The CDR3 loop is CASSHGNIEAFF.

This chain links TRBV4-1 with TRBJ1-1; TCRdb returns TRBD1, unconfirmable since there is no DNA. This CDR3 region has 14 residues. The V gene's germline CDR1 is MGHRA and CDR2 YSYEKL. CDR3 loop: CASSQGPLGTEAFF.

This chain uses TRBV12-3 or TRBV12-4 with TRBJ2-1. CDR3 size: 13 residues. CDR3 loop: CASSLGNYNEQFF.

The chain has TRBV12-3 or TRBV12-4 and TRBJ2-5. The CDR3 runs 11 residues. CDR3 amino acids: CASSPRETQYF.

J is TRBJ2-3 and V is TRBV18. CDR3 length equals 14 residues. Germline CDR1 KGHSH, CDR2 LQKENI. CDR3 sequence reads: CASSGPGSTDTQYF.

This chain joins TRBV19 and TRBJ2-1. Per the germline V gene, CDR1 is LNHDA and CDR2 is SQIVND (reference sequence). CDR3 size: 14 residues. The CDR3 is CASSPWSRYNEQFF. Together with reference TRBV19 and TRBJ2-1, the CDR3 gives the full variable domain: DGGITQSPKYLFRKEGQNVTLSCEQNLNHDAMYWYRQDPGQGLRLIYYSQIVNDFQKGDIAEGYSVSREKKESFPLTVTSAQKNPTAFYLCASSPWSRYNEQFFGPGTRLTVL.

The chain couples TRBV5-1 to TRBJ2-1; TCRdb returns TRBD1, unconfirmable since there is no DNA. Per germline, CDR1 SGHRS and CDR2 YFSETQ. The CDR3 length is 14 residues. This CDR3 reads CASSLTGGGNEQFF.

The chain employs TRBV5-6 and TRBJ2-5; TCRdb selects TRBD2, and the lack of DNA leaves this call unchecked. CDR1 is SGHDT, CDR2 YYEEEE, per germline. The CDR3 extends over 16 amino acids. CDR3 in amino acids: CASSLEAGNYQETQYF.

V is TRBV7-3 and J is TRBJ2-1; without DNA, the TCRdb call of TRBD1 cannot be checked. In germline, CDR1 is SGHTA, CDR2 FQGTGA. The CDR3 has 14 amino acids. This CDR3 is CASSLRRGHNEQFF.

The CDR3 protein is CAISELEGAGTEAFF. The chain has TRBV10-3 and TRBJ1-1; TCRdb gives TRBD1 as the D gene, but with no DNA this cannot be confirmed. The CDR3 extends over 15 amino acids. Germline-derived CDR1 and CDR2 are ENHRY and SYGVKD.

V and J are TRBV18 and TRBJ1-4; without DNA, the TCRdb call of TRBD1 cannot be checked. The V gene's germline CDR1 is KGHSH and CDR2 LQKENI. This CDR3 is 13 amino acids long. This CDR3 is CASSWTAGEKLFF.

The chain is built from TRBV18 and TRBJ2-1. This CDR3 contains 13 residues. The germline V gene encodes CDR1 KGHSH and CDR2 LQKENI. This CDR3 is CASSPILQDEQFF.

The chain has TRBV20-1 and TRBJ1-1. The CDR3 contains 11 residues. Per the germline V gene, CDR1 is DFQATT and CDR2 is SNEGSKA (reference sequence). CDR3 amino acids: CSARGGREAFF.

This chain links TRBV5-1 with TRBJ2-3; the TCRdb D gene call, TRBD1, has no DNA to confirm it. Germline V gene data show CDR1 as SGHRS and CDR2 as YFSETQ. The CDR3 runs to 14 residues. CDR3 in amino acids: CASSLEGGTDTQYF. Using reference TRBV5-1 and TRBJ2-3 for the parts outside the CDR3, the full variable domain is KAGVTQTPRYLIKTRGQQVTLSCSPISGHRSVSWYQQTPGQGLQFLFEYFSETQRNKGNFPGRFSGRQFSNSRSEMNVSTLELGDSALYLCASSLEGGTDTQYFGPGTRLTVL.

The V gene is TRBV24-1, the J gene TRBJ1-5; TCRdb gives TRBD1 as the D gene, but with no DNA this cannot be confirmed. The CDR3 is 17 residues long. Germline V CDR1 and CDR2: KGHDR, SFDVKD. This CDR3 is CATSGDRTKDSNQPQHF.

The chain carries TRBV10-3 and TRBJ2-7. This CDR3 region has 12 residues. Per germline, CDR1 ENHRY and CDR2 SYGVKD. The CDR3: CAISDEAYEQYF.

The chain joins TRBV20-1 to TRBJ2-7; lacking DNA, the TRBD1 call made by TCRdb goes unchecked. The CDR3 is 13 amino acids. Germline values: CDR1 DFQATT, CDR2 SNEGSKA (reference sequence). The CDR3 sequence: CSALQVGTYEQYF.

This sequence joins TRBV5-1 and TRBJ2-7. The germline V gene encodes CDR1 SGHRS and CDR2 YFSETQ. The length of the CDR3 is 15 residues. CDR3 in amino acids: CASSLDLRGSYEQYF. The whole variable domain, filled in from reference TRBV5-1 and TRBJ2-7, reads KAGVTQTPRYLIKTRGQQVTLSCSPISGHRSVSWYQQTPGQGLQFLFEYFSETQRNKGNFPGRFSGRQFSNSRSEMNVSTLELGDSALYLCASSLDLRGSYEQYFGPGTRLTVT.

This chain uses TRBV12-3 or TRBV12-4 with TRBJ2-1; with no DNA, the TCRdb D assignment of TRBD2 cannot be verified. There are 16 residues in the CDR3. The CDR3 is CASSRELTSGANEQFF.

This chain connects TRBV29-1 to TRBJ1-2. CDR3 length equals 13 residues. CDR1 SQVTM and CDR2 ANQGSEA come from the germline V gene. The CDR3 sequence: CSVEPDAGYGYTF. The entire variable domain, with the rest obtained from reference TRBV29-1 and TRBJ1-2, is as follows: SAVISQKPSRDICQRGTSLTIQCQVDSQVTMMFWYRQQPGQSLTLIATANQGSEATYESGFVIDKFPISRPNLTFSTLTVSNMSPEDSSIYLCSVEPDAGYGYTFGSGTRLTVV.

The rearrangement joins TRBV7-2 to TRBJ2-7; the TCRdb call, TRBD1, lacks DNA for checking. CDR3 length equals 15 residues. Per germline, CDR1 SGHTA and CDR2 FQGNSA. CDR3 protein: CASSTHRDRVYEQYF.